This TCR beta chain was recovered during a study of neurological immune-mediated disorders. TCRdb fed the 5' RACE reads into MiXCR, producing one record per CDR3 protein. The sample carries around 30,000 distinct CDR3 sequences, less than 2.5% recorded once. In this sample, this clonotype turned up many times. The origin of this receptor is a woman in her 50s with multiple sclerosis. The sequencing sample was made of PBMCs.

The CDR3 nucleotides are TGTGCCAGCAGCCCGGGGTTCTATAGCAATCAGCCCCAGCATTTT. It specifies CASSPGFYSNQPQHF. The rearrangement uses TRBV3-1 and TRBJ1-5; no definite D call. With 4 bases removed from V and 0 bases from J, the gap between germline ends came to 10 bases. CDR1 is LGHDT and CDR2 is YNNKEL in the germline V gene (reference sequence). The CDR3 is 15 amino acids.